Presented here are 23 T cell receptor beta chains from one specimen sequenced in a study of beta chain features in type 1 diabetes. Study results and caveats: Among patients with Type 1 diabetes, TCRB CDR3s were moderately but significantly shorter in every one of the four CD4+ subsets.

These receptors have no identified antigens. Reverse transcription of all isolated RNA meant that expressed TCRB transcripts were sequenced. Profiled with immunoSEQ multiplex PCR; TCRdb holds only in-frame clones, not every one. This sample has about 150,000 clones, with 9% to 10% found just once. The sample taken for sequencing was central memory CD4+ T cells from blood. Source of these receptors: a woman in her twenties or thirties with type 1 diabetes.

This clone came up a few times. This chain links TRBV7-2 with TRBJ1-1; D remains ambiguous. This CDR3 has 11 amino acids. Trimming stripped 5 bases from V and 7 bases from J, with 8 bases between. Germline CDR1 and CDR2: SGHTA and FQGNSA. This chain's CDR3 is CASSREFEAFF. CDR3 DNA sequence: TGTGCCAGCAGCCGGGAGTTTGAAGCTTTCTTT. The entire variable domain, with the rest obtained from reference TRBV7-2 and TRBJ1-1, is as follows: GAGVSQSPSNKVTEKGKDVELRCDPISGHTALYWYRQSLGQGLEFLIYFQGNSAPDKSGLPSDRFSAERTGGSVSTLTIQRTQQEDSAVYLCASSREFEAFFGQGTRLTVV.

This clone was picked up a small number of times. The gene calls are TRBV19 and TRBJ2-1; 9 nucleotides align to TRBD2. The CDR3 covers 15 residues. V trimming: 3 bases; J trimming: 10 bases; junction bases outside the gene matches: 10. Germline loops: CDR1 LNHDA, CDR2 SQIVND (reference sequence). In DNA form, the CDR3 reads TGTGCCAGTAGTATTCTCTTAGCGGGAGTTGGGGAGCAGTTCTTC. This gives the protein CASSILLAGVGEQFF.

The sample holds a few counts of this clone. The gene calls are TRBV28 and TRBJ1-1; 7 nucleotides match TRBD1. V dropped 5 bases and J dropped 3; count of bases not matched to a gene: 9. Germline V gene lookup returns CDR1 MDHEN and CDR2 SYDVKM. CDR3 size: 15 residues. CDR3 in amino acids: CASSPSGTADTEAFF. CDR3 nucleotides: TGTGCCAGCAGTCCCTCCGGGACAGCGGACACTGAAGCTTTCTTT.

This clone has a count of ten or more. V gene TRBV30 combines with J gene TRBJ1-1, with D maybe TRBD1 (6 bases). Germline V gene data show CDR1 as GTSNPN and CDR2 as SVGIG (reference sequence). CDR3 size: 14 residues. With 3 bases removed from V and 6 bases from J, the gap between germline ends came to 17 bases. The DNA of the CDR3 is TGTGCCTGGAGCCCCCACAGGGCGGGAGCTGAAGCTTTCTTT. This gives the protein CAWSPHRAGAEAFF.

In its sample, this clone was seen a few times. V and J are TRBV10-3 and TRBJ2-3; maybe TRBD1 (5 bases). Germline loops: CDR1 ENHRY, CDR2 SYGVKD. The V gene lost 6 bases and the J gene lost 4 bases, with 14 bases spanning the gap. The CDR3 totals 14 residues. CDR3 loop: CAIRQGIGADTQYF. The CDR3 region has the DNA TGTGCCATCAGGCAGGGAATTGGTGCAGATACGCAGTATTTT.

The rearrangement uses TRBV19 and TRBJ1-1; D gene unclear. The CDR3 extends over 13 amino acids. CDR1 and CDR2 from the germline V gene are LNHDA and SQIVND (reference sequence). The V and J ends lost 6 bases and 4 bases respectively, with 12 bases between them. The CDR3 sequence: CASRPRLVTEAFF. The CDR3 nucleotides are TGTGCCAGTAGGCCGCGTTTGGTCACTGAAGCTTTCTTT.

In its sample, this clone was seen a few times. The chain has TRBV29-1 and TRBJ1-2; D might be TRBD1 (5 bases). The V and J ends lost 6 bases and 8 bases respectively, with 13 bases between them. The length of the CDR3 is 11 residues. Germline V lookup: CDR1 SQVTM, CDR2 ANQGSEA. The CDR3 protein is CSVTPGEGYTF. In DNA form, the CDR3 reads TGCAGCGTAACCCCGGGGGAAGGCTACACCTTC.

This clone showed up just a few times. J is TRBJ2-2 and V is TRBV29-1, with D possibly TRBD2 on 5 matching bases. Trimming stripped 7 bases from V and 5 bases from J, with 11 bases between. This CDR3 spans 12 amino acids. Germline values: CDR1 SQVTM, CDR2 ANQGSEA. CDR3 sequence (DNA): TGCAGCGGCGGACTGTCTACCGGGGAGCTGTTTTTT. Translating gives CSGGLSTGELFF.

V gene TRBV27 combines with J gene TRBJ2-3, with TRBD1 matching over 9 bases. With 5 bases clipped from V and 1 base from J, the junction kept 4 bases outside the gene matches. The CDR3 extends over 15 amino acids. Germline V CDR1 and CDR2: MNHEY, SMNVEV (reference sequence). The CDR3 nucleotides read TGTGCCAGCAGTACATGGACAGGGGGCACAGATACGCAGTATTTT. This gives the protein CASSTWTGGTDTQYF.

CDR3 nucleotides: TGTGCCAGCAGATCCTATGGGCTAAGCACAGATACGCAGTATTTT. This gives the protein CASRSYGLSTDTQYF. The V call is TRBV25-1, the J call TRBJ2-3; unclear D gene. The germline V gene encodes CDR1 MGHDK and CDR2 SYGVNS. The V gene lost 6 bases and the J gene lost 0 bases, with 13 bases spanning the gap. The CDR3 extends over 15 amino acids. The full variable domain, with the rest looked up from reference TRBV25-1 and TRBJ2-3, is EADIYQTPRYLVIGTGKKITLECSQTMGHDKMYWYQQDPGMELHLIHYSYGVNSTEKGDLSSESTVSRIRTEHFPLTLESARPSHTSQYLCASRSYGLSTDTQYFGPGTRLTVL.

This clone was seen once. The CDR3 bases are TGTGCCAGCAGTTTTGAGGGTCGGAATCAGCCCCAGCATTTT. It specifies CASSFEGRNQPQHF. The chain joins TRBV27 to TRBJ1-5; D remains unclear. The CDR3 is made up of 14 amino acids. The germline V gene encodes CDR1 MNHEY and CDR2 SMNVEV (reference sequence). Trimming removed 3 bases at V and 4 bases at J, with 10 bases between.

The J gene is TRBJ1-1, the V gene TRBV11-3; D possibly corresponds to TRBD1 (5 bases). This CDR3 is built from 11 residues. Trimming cost V 3 bases and J 11 bases, with 10 bases left between them. Germline CDR1 is SGHNT and CDR2 is YENEEA. CDR3 sequence reads: CASSLGPSAFF. As DNA, the CDR3 is TGTGCCAGCAGCTTGGGGCCGAGTGCTTTCTTT.

The V call is TRBV7-3, the J call TRBJ1-1; D is perhaps TRBD1 (6 bases). This CDR3 has 14 amino acids. Trimming removed 0 bases at V and 4 bases at J, with 9 bases between. Germline lookup yields CDR1 SGHTA and CDR2 FQGTGA. Written as DNA, the CDR3 is TGTGCCAGCAGCTTAACTGGGGGCGGCACTGAAGCTTTCTTT. This gives the protein CASSLTGGGTEAFF.

This clone was detected a few times. This sample also contains other DNA sequences that code for the same CDR3. V usage is TRBV9 and J usage is TRBJ1-4; D unresolved. V shed 3 bases and J shed 0 bases, with 9 bases lying between them. Germline V CDR1 and CDR2: SGDLS, YYNGEE. This CDR3 is 15 amino acids long. CDR3 protein: CASSARLSTNEKLFF. The CDR3 nucleotides are TGTGCCAGCAGCGCCAGACTTTCAACTAATGAAAAACTGTTTTTT.

In this sample, this clone turned up a few times. This chain uses TRBV19 with TRBJ2-7, with 7 bases aligning to TRBD1. The junction had 4 bases not matched to a gene; V was cut back by 5 bases and J by 6 bases. Germline V lookup: CDR1 LNHDA, CDR2 SQIVND (reference sequence). This CDR3 has 12 residues. CDR3 amino acids: CASSDRESEQYF. DNA of the CDR3: TGTGCCAGTAGTGACAGGGAAAGCGAGCAGTACTTC.

The chain combines TRBV11-3 with TRBJ2-7; 8 bases agree with TRBD2. CDR1 and CDR2 from the germline V gene are SGHNT and YENEEA. J was trimmed by 0 bases and V by 1 base; bases with no gene match: 5. This CDR3 comprises 16 residues. The CDR3 nucleotides read TGTGCCAGCAGCTTAGGCTCCGGGACTAGCTCCTACGAGCAGTACTTC. Its translation is CASSLGSGTSSYEQYF.

The sample holds a few counts of this clone. V usage is TRBV29-1 and J usage is TRBJ1-1; 10 nucleotides line up with TRBD1. Germline V CDR1 and CDR2: SQVTM, ANQGSEA. The CDR3 is 14 residues long. Trimming cost V 6 bases and J 4 bases; bases outside gene matches: 8. For the CDR3, the DNA is TGCAGCGTGTGGACAGGGGGTAAAGGCACTGAAGCTTTCTTT. Its translation is CSVWTGGKGTEAFF.

About this clone itself: Different DNA sequences within this sample yield the same CDR3. J is TRBJ1-1 and V is TRBV18; 7 nucleotides align to TRBD1. The CDR3 extends over 13 amino acids. From germline, CDR1 is KGHSH and CDR2 LQKENI. Germline trimming cut 3 bases from V and 3 bases from J; bases unmatched to any gene: 1. As DNA, the CDR3 is TGTGCCAGCTCACCCACAGGGGACACTGAAGCTTTCTTT. It specifies CASSPTGDTEAFF. Drawing the rest from reference TRBV18 and TRBJ1-1, the complete variable domain is NAGVMQNPRHLVRRRGQEARLRCSPMKGHSHVYWYRQLPEEGLKFMVYLQKENIIDESGMPKERFSAEFPKEGPSILRIQQVVRGDSAAYFCASSPTGDTEAFFGQGTRLTVV.

This clone has only a few counts. Other DNA sequences within the sample encode an identical CDR3. The V call is TRBV7-9, the J call TRBJ2-7; 8 nucleotides match TRBD2. CDR3 size: 15 residues. The germline V gene has CDR1 SEHNR and CDR2 FQNEAQ (reference sequence). V trimming: 5 bases; J trimming: 3 bases; junction bases outside the gene matches: 9. Here the CDR3 DNA reads TGTGCCAGCAGCCCACCAAGCGGGAGCCTCTACGAGCAGTACTTC. Residues: CASSPPSGSLYEQYF.

This clone has a handful of counts. V gene TRBV7-9 combines with J gene TRBJ1-2, with TRBD1 matching over 11 bases. The CDR3 is 15 amino acids. V trimming: 6 bases; J trimming: 7 bases; junction bases outside the gene matches: 10. CDR1 is SEHNR, CDR2 FQNEAQ, per germline (reference sequence). The CDR3 DNA is TGTGCCAGCAGGCCTACCGGGACAGGGGGTTTTGGCTACACCTTC. Amino acids: CASRPTGTGGFGYTF.

This clone appeared a few times. V is TRBV6-1 and J is TRBJ1-1, with unresolved D. There are 12 residues in the CDR3. V gave up 6 bases and J gave up 6 bases, with 11 bases separating them. Germline values: CDR1 MNHNS, CDR2 SASEGT. The CDR3 DNA reads TGTGCCAGCAGCTTTCAGAGGGCTGAAGCTTTCTTT. This sequence encodes CASSFQRAEAFF.

This clone showed up just a few times. The V call is TRBV7-3, the J call TRBJ2-3; TRBD2 is a possible D gene (5 bases). The germline gives CDR1 SGHTA, CDR2 FQGTGA. The CDR3 loop spans 15 amino acids. V lost 1 base to trimming and J lost 4 bases, with 12 bases between them. This CDR3 reads CASSLSLAVADTQYF. CDR3 nucleotides: TGTGCCAGCAGCTTAAGCCTAGCAGTAGCAGATACGCAGTATTTT.

There are a few counts of this clone. The chain uses TRBV6-6 and TRBJ1-2, with 7 bases that match TRBD1. Germline V gives CDR1 MNHNY, CDR2 SVGAGI (reference sequence). The CDR3 contains 13 residues. V trimming: 5 bases; J trimming: 4 bases; junction bases outside the gene matches: 4. CDR3 DNA: TGTGCCAGCAGTACAGGGGTTGGCTATGGCTACACCTTC. Translation: CASSTGVGYGYTF.